This T cell receptor (beta chain) is from a study of shared clonotypes between healthy human individuals. General study results and limits: Rarefaction analysis demonstrated incomplete sorted-subset sequencing notwithstanding large depth. For naive CD4 cells, around 5.1% of clonotypes were shared across a handful of donors.

Per the germline V gene, CDR1 is MNHEY and CDR2 is SVGAGI. The CDR3 consists of 14 residues. Sequencing used immunoSEQ multiplex PCR; TCRdb keeps in-frame clones, though not all of them. The data contain around 2.5 million clones, roughly 93% of them singletons. As to this clone: Its specificity is not known. A junction boundary mismatches the germline segment, possibly from a read error.

V usage is TRBV6-5 and J usage is TRBJ2-7; 12 bases are shared with TRBD1. Source material: naive CD4+ T cells from PBMCs. Stated subset: CD45RA+ positively selected. The clonotype was recovered from a man younger than 30 in good health. Some clones in this sample may be carry-over from other donors' samples. Here the CDR3 DNA reads TGTGCCATCAGTACGGGACAGGGGGCGCTTGAGCAGTACTTC. This gives the protein CAISTGQGALEQYF.